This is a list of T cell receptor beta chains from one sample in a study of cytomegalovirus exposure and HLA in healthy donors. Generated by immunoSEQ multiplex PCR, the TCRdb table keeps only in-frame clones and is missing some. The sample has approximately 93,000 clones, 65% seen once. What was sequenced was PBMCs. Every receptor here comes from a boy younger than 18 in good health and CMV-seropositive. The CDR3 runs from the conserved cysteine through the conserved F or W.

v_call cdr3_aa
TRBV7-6 CASSSGQGDTQYF
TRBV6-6 CASSYIAVNTGELFF
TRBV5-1 CASSETGLGQPQHF
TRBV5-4 CASSLGGSVILNTEAFF
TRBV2 CATQRGRETGAIYNEQFF
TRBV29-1 CSVGLAGSYEQYF
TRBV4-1 CASSLTTGQETQYF
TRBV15 CATSSSSLSGGAGNEQFF
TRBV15 CATSRTGDSPLHF
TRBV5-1 CASSPPTGGHGYTF
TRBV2 CASSEGEYNEQFF
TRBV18 CASSMTGQAPRYTF
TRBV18 CASSRLSSGANVLTF
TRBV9 CASTGQAIYGYTF
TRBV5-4 CASSPGSPTEQFF
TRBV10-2 CASRDRDLWTEAFF
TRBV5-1 CASTLGTGDTEAFF
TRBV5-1 CASSVQGGEAFF
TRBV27 CASSWRQGRQPQHF
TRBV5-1 CASSPAAREESPLHF
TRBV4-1 CASSQEGGGSANTGELFF
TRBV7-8 CASSSRRLAGVSDTQYF
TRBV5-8 CASSSLSGPYEQYF
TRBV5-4 CASSLGGTGANVLTF
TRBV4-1 CASRAGQNTGELFF
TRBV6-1 CASRVAGGYEQYF
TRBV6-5 CASSYSGRDREQYF
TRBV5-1 CASSWPGVDNEQFF
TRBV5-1 CASSLVNRGSYNEQFF
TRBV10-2 CASTEIGQGPGYTF
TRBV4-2 CASSQEDTQPQHF
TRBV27 CASRGLVGTGELFF
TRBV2 CASGDRGYTQYF
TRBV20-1 CSAALVDEQFF
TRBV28 CASSLRRYYSNQPQHF
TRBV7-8 CASRPGNREGPQNF
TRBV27 CASSLGGRSSPLHF
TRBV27 CASRDLGQGVSSTDTQYF
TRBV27 CASSGLAGQINTGELFF
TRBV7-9 CASSLGAGDSNQPQHF
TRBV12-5 CASGLGLQNQPQHF
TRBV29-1 CSVGPGGRGTGELFF
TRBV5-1 CASSLAGRGGATNTEAFF
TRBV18 CASSPDRGNTIYF
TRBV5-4 CASSSQGTGNTIYF
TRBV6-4 CASSENVGGNQPQHF
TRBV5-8 CASSWTAGRLTGELFF
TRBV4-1 CASSQGRIAYNSPLHF
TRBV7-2 CASSPGLAENEQYF
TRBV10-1 CASSASGRYNEQFF
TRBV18 CASSPQQGTQGTQYF
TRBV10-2 CASRVDRGDGYPF
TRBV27 CASSFRLADTQYF
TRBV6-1 CASSEQGGVSNQPQHF